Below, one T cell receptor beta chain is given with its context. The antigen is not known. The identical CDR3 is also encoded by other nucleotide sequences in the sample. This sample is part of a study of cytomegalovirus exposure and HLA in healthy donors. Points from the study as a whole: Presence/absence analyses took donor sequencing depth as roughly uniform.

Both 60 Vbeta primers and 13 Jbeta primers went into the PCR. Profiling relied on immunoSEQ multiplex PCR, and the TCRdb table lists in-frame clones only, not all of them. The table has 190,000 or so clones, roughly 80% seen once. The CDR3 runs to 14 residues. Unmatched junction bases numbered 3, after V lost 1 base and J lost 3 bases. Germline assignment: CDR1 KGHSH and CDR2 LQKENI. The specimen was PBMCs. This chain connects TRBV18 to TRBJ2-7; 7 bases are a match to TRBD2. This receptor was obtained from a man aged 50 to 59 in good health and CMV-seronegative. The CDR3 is CASSPQGGSYEQYF. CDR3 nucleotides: TGTGCCAGCTCACCACAGGGCGGGAGCTACGAGCAGTACTTC.